This T cell receptor (beta chain) stems from a study of CD8 T cells in ankylosing spondylitis. Study observations and caveats: The study looked at matched synovial fluid samples from ankylosing spondylitis patients. Disease-linked clones were reported to be significantly enriched there. Those disease-linked clones were CD8+; they were also relatively rare in peripheral blood. Among TCR beta sequences, a motif of under 10 highly homologous variants appeared characteristic of ankylosing spondylitis blood.

Quantitative molecular-barcoded 5'-RACE generated the TCR beta libraries. TCRdb ran MiXCR on the 5' RACE reads and lists one entry per CDR3 protein. Of approximately 220,000 distinct CDR3 sequences listed, about 10% were seen once; the top ten hold less than 25%. The table lists this clonotype with many counts. Its antigen is still unknown. The J segment lost 0 bases and the V segment lost 4 bases, leaving 4 bases of the junction unmatched. In germline, CDR1 is SEHNR, CDR2 FQNEAQ (reference sequence). The CDR3 has 16 residues. The V and J genes are TRBV7-9 and TRBJ1-4, with 8 positions matching TRBD1. The specimen was blood, either unsorted or a sorted T cell fraction (not recorded which). The receptor comes from a male donor with ankylosing spondylitis or in good health (not recorded which). The CDR3 DNA reads TGTGCCAGCAGCTCCCAGGGGGCCTCAACTAATGAAAAACTGTTTTTT. Translation gives CASSSQGASTNEKLFF.